The subject of this entry is one T cell receptor (beta chain). The record originates from a study of blood T cells in healthy people across ages. Germline assignment: CDR1 SEHNR and CDR2 FQNEAQ (reference sequence). V gave up 0 bases and J gave up 7 bases, with 13 bases separating them. The CDR3 loop spans 15 amino acids. For the second PCR, which ran for about 6 to 11 cycles, a sample-barcoded 5' primer and a J-beta primer mix were used. Each CDR3 protein is one row after TCRdb ran MiXCR on the 5' RACE reads. The sample includes around 1,900,000 distinct CDR3 sequences, around 42% of them seen just once.

Specimen: blood. The gene calls are TRBV7-9 and TRBJ1-5; TRBD1 is a possible D gene (5 bases). The origin of this receptor is a human donor in good health. The CDR3 loop reads CASSLAGGSHQPQHF. The CDR3 DNA follows: TGTGCCAGCAGCTTAGCGGGGGGTTCCCACCAGCCCCAGCATTTT.